The 30 T cell receptor beta chains presented below share a single source sample, sequenced in a study of blood T cell repertoires in COVID-19. Sequencing used immunoSEQ multiplex PCR; TCRdb keeps in-frame clones, though not all of them. Here the sample spans under 250,000 clones, more than 80% being singletons. The sequenced material came from PBMCs or T cells enriched from blood (not recorded which). Every receptor here comes from a man aged 55 to 69 who had recovered from COVID-19.

This clone was found once. V usage is TRBV5-1 and J usage is TRBJ1-5; the D gene is possibly TRBD1 (6 bases). The germline V gene has CDR1 SGHRS and CDR2 YFSETQ. Trimming shortened V by 0 bases and J by 11 bases, and 12 bases separated the two germline ends. The CDR3 has 13 residues. In DNA form, the CDR3 reads TGCGCCAGCAGCTTGGAAAGAGGGGGTTCCCAGCATTTT. This encodes CASSLERGGSQHF. Based on the CDR3 plus reference TRBV5-1 and TRBJ1-5, the full variable domain is KAGVTQTPRYLIKTRGQQVTLSCSPISGHRSVSWYQQTPGQGLQFLFEYFSETQRNKGNFPGRFSGRQFSNSRSEMNVSTLELGDSALYLCASSLERGGSQHFGDGTRLSIL.

This rearrangement joins TRBV3-1 (or the pseudogene TRBV3-2) to TRBJ2-3; possibly TRBD1 for D (5 bases). Trimming took 0 bases from V and 0 from J, leaving 10 bases between them. Germline V gene sequence: CDR1 LGHDT, CDR2 YNNKEL (reference sequence). This CDR3 contains 16 residues. In DNA, the CDR3 is TGTGCCAGCAGCCAAGATGTTTACAGGAGCACAGATACGCAGTATTTT. Amino acids: CASSQDVYRSTDTQYF.

This chain joins TRBV6-2 or TRBV6-3 and TRBJ1-2, with 8 bases that match TRBD1. The CDR3 covers 17 residues. The V and J ends lost 4 bases and 4 bases, in that order; junction bases with no gene match: 14. Germline V gene lookup returns CDR1 MNHEY and CDR2 SVGEGT. The DNA for the CDR3 is TGTGCCAGCAGTTCCTCTGACAGGGGACCACGTGGCTATGGCTACACCTTC. Protein product: CASSSSDRGPRGYGYTF.

The J gene is TRBJ2-5, the V gene TRBV30; TRBD1 matches 7 bases. The CDR3 has 16 residues. The germline gives CDR1 GTSNPN, CDR2 SVGIG (reference sequence). Unmatched junction bases numbered 11, after V lost 2 bases and J lost 2 bases. The DNA for the CDR3 is TGTGCCTGGAGTACCCGACCGGGACAGTTGCAAGAGACCCAGTACTTC. It specifies CAWSTRPGQLQETQYF. The variable domain in full, with the rest retrieved from reference TRBV30 and TRBJ2-5, is SQTIHQWPATLVQPVGSPLSLECTVEGTSNPNLYWYRQAAGRGLQLLFYSVGIGQISSEVPQNLSASRPQDRQFILSSKKLLLSDSGFYLCAWSTRPGQLQETQYFGPGTRLLVL.

The chain carries TRBV7-2 and TRBJ1-5; D remains unclear. Germline lookup yields CDR1 SGHTA and CDR2 FQGNSA. V was clipped by 6 bases and J by 0 bases, with 6 bases between them. CDR3 length: 13 amino acids. This CDR3 reads CASSLSSNQPQHF. In DNA form, the CDR3 reads TGTGCCAGCAGTCTTAGTAGCAATCAGCCCCAGCATTTT.

This clone was detected once. The chain is built from TRBV27 and TRBJ1-2, with D perhaps matching TRBD1 (6 bases). V was shortened by 4 bases and J by 8 bases, with 14 bases between the two germline ends. Germline V CDR1 and CDR2: MNHEY, SMNVEV (reference sequence). The CDR3 totals 13 residues. The DNA for the CDR3 is TGTGCCAGCAGTTCCTTCGCAGGGGCCGGCTACACCTTC. The encoded protein is CASSSFAGAGYTF.

The rearrangement joins TRBV7-9 to TRBJ1-4; D is possibly TRBD1 (6 bases). Trimming left V 2 bases short and J 0 bases short, with 16 bases between. Germline CDR1 is SEHNR and CDR2 is FQNEAQ (reference sequence). The CDR3 loop spans 18 amino acids. DNA of the CDR3: TGTGCCAGCAGCTTAACCGGGGCAGGGGATGCAACTAATGAAAAACTGTTTTTT. Translating it yields CASSLTGAGDATNEKLFF.

This chain joins TRBV18 and TRBJ2-7; 12 positions match TRBD1. Trimming at V came to 3 bases and at J to 0 bases, leaving 9 bases not matched to a gene. The length of the CDR3 is 18 residues. Germline CDR1 and CDR2: KGHSH and LQKENI. CDR3 region: CASSPFGPGQGASYEQYF. The CDR3 DNA follows: TGTGCCAGCTCACCTTTCGGACCGGGACAGGGGGCCTCCTACGAGCAGTACTTC. Looking up the rest from reference TRBV18 and TRBJ2-7 gives the full variable domain: NAGVMQNPRHLVRRRGQEARLRCSPMKGHSHVYWYRQLPEEGLKFMVYLQKENIIDESGMPKERFSAEFPKEGPSILRIQQVVRGDSAAYFCASSPFGPGQGASYEQYFGPGTRLTVT.

The chain couples TRBV10-2 to TRBJ1-1, with D possibly matching TRBD1 (6 bases). The CDR3 consists of 13 residues. Germline V gives CDR1 WSHSY, CDR2 SAAADI. Deletions cut 7 bases from V and 0 bases from J, with 9 bases between. For the CDR3, the DNA is TGCGCCAGCACGGGGACAATGAACACTGAAGCTTTCTTT. Its protein is CASTGTMNTEAFF.

This chain links TRBV6-2 or TRBV6-3 with TRBJ1-4, with a possible D match to TRBD1 (6 bases). CDR3 size: 16 residues. Germline CDR1 MNHEY, CDR2 SVGEGT. V lost 2 bases, J lost 3 bases, and 13 bases lay in between. The CDR3, as DNA: TGTGCCAGCAGTTACCGCAGGGGTCCGGCTAATGAAAAACTGTTTTTT. Translation: CASSYRRGPANEKLFF.

The V gene is TRBV27, the J gene TRBJ1-5; TRBD1 matches at 8 bases. Germline trimming cut 5 bases from V and 5 bases from J; bases unmatched to any gene: 5. The CDR3 sequence is 14 residues long. The germline V gene has CDR1 MNHEY and CDR2 SMNVEV (reference sequence). DNA for the CDR3: TGTGCCAGCAGTCCGACAGGGGTCGATCAGCCCCAGCATTTT. This translates into CASSPTGVDQPQHF.

The rearrangement joins TRBV6-5 to TRBJ1-2; D may be TRBD1 (5 bases). The CDR3 consists of 15 residues. The germline V and J ends were trimmed by 2 bases and 3 bases, with 13 bases remaining between them. Germline CDR1 is MNHEY and CDR2 is SVGAGI. The CDR3, as DNA: TGTGCCAGCAGTTACCGGGCAGGGTGGGACTATGGCTACACCTTC. Translating gives CASSYRAGWDYGYTF.

This chain connects TRBV19 to TRBJ1-2, with 9 bases that match TRBD1. Germline CDR1 reads LNHDA; CDR2 reads SQIVND (reference sequence). The CDR3 totals 16 residues. V gave up 5 bases and J gave up 2 bases; unmatched junction bases: 9. CDR3 nucleotides: TGTGCCAGTAGTCCCTACCGACAGGGGGGGAACTATGGCTACACCTTC. Protein: CASSPYRQGGNYGYTF. Supplemented by reference TRBV19 and TRBJ1-2, the full variable domain reads DGGITQSPKYLFRKEGQNVTLSCEQNLNHDAMYWYRQDPGQGLRLIYYSQIVNDFQKGDIAEGYSVSREKKESFPLTVTSAQKNPTAFYLCASSPYRQGGNYGYTFGSGTRLTVV.

CDR3 sequence (DNA): TGTGCCAGTAGTATAGCCGGGACAGGCTATGGCTACACCTTC. It encodes CASSIAGTGYGYTF. V usage is TRBV19 and J usage is TRBJ1-2; 8 bases map to TRBD1. Germline V CDR1 and CDR2: LNHDA, SQIVND (reference sequence). Germline trimming cut 1 base from V and 4 bases from J; bases unmatched to any gene: 2. The CDR3 has 14 amino acids.

This clone showed up just once. V gene TRBV19 combines with J gene TRBJ2-1, with 10 bases matching TRBD2. Germline trimming cut 4 bases from V and 8 bases from J; bases unmatched to any gene: 8. The CDR3 has 15 residues. The germline gives CDR1 LNHDA, CDR2 SQIVND (reference sequence). The CDR3 DNA is TGTGCCAGTAGTAGAGCCAGCGGGGGGGCTTATGAGCAGTTCTTC. Translated, it gives CASSRASGGAYEQFF.

This clone has a single count. CDR3 amino acids: CAAGTGTGSYNEQFF. CDR3 nucleotide sequence: TGTGCCGCCGGAACCGGGACAGGCTCCTACAATGAGCAGTTCTTC. The rearrangement links TRBV10-3 to TRBJ2-1; 8 bases are shared with TRBD1. This CDR3 comprises 15 residues. V lost 11 bases and J lost 0; bases outside the gene matches: 9. The germline gives CDR1 ENHRY, CDR2 SYGVKD.

The V gene is TRBV6-5, the J gene TRBJ1-1; 12 positions match TRBD1. CDR3 length: 14 residues. Looked up from germline, CDR1 is MNHEY and CDR2 is SVGAGI. The junction had 4 bases not matched to a gene; V was cut back by 0 bases and J by 11 bases. The CDR3 coding sequence is TGTGCCAGCAGTTACTCTCCGGGACAGGGGGCGGCTTTCTTT. Protein product: CASSYSPGQGAAFF.

CDR3 protein: CASSLAMTSGSQETQYF. The CDR3 DNA sequence: TGCGCCAGCAGCTTGGCCATGACTAGCGGGTCCCAAGAGACCCAGTACTTC. J is TRBJ2-5 and V is TRBV5-1; 10 positions agree with TRBD2. This CDR3 comprises 17 residues. Germline CDR1 and CDR2: SGHRS and YFSETQ. The junction had 6 bases not matched to a gene; V was cut back by 0 bases and J by 1 base.

This clone was seen only a few times. J is TRBJ1-5 and V is TRBV6-1; 7 nucleotides agree with TRBD1. The V and J ends lost 3 bases and 6 bases, in that order; junction bases with no gene match: 11. Germline V CDR1 and CDR2: MNHNS, SASEGT. CDR3 length: 16 amino acids. The CDR3 DNA is TGTGCCAGCAGTGATCCTATGCAGGGGGTCAGTCAGCCCCAGCATTTT. It specifies CASSDPMQGVSQPQHF.

The rearrangement links TRBV19 to TRBJ2-1; the match to TRBD1 covers 9 bases. The length of the CDR3 is 15 residues. In germline, CDR1 is LNHDA, CDR2 SQIVND (reference sequence). V trimming: 5 bases; J trimming: 8 bases; junction bases outside the gene matches: 10. In DNA form, the CDR3 reads TGTGCCAGTAGTTCGGGGACAGGGCTTTTCGATGAGCAGTTCTTC. Amino acids: CASSSGTGLFDEQFF.

Only a few counts were recorded for this clone. At one end, the junction sequence differs from germline, possibly due to a read error. This sequence joins TRBV3-1 (or the pseudogene TRBV3-2) and TRBJ1-1; 8 positions agree with TRBD1. Germline CDR1 is LGHDT and CDR2 is YNNKEL (reference sequence). This CDR3 region has 17 residues. The CDR3: CASSPKGQGGRNPEAFF. The DNA of the CDR3 is TGTGCCAGCAGCCCCAAAGGACAGGGTGGGCGGAACCCTGAAGCTTTCTTT.

This chain connects TRBV4-3 to TRBJ1-3; D possibly corresponds to TRBD1 (5 bases). Germline assignment: CDR1 LGHNA and CDR2 YSLEER. Trimming removed 1 base from V and 10 bases from J, with 20 bases in between. CDR3 length: 16 amino acids. This CDR3 is CASSQGTGGSKRTIYF. The CDR3, as DNA: TGCGCCAGCAGCCAAGGAACGGGGGGTTCCAAGAGAACCATATATTTT.

This chain connects TRBV24-1 to TRBJ2-3, with 11 bases that match TRBD1. CDR3 length: 16 amino acids. CDR1 and CDR2 (germline): KGHDR, SFDVKD. The junction had 4 bases not matched to a gene; V was cut back by 2 bases and J by 4 bases. CDR3 nucleotides: TGTGCCACCAGTGATTCGGGGACAGGGGGTCCAGATACGCAGTATTTT. Translated, it gives CATSDSGTGGPDTQYF.

This clone has more than one count but fewer than ten. The J gene is TRBJ2-4, the V gene TRBV3-1 (or the pseudogene TRBV3-2), with D possibly matching TRBD2 (6 bases). This CDR3 is built from 15 residues. Germline V gene sequence: CDR1 LGHDT, CDR2 YNNKEL (reference sequence). V lost 6 bases to trimming and J lost 8 bases, with 20 bases between them. CDR3 sequence: CASRGRVASEDIQYF. In DNA, the CDR3 is TGTGCCAGCAGAGGCCGGGTTGCTAGCGAGGACATTCAGTACTTC.

The rearrangement links TRBV19 to TRBJ2-2; D is undetermined. Germline assignment: CDR1 LNHDA and CDR2 SQIVND (reference sequence). Trimming shortened V by 3 bases and J by 3 bases, and 8 bases separated the two germline ends. CDR3 size: 14 residues. The CDR3 nucleotides read TGTGCCAGTAGTATTCGGTCGTACACCGGGGAGCTGTTTTTT. This codes for CASSIRSYTGELFF. The complete variable domain, with remaining parts taken from reference TRBV19 and TRBJ2-2, reads DGGITQSPKYLFRKEGQNVTLSCEQNLNHDAMYWYRQDPGQGLRLIYYSQIVNDFQKGDIAEGYSVSREKKESFPLTVTSAQKNPTAFYLCASSIRSYTGELFFGEGSRLTVL.

The J gene is TRBJ1-2, the V gene TRBV25-1; D gene unclear. V was trimmed by 3 bases and J by 4 bases, leaving 15 bases between them. CDR1 is MGHDK and CDR2 is SYGVNS in the germline V gene. The CDR3 totals 15 residues. The CDR3 loop reads CASSEVNQEVYGYTF. In DNA form, the CDR3 reads TGTGCCAGCAGTGAGGTTAACCAGGAGGTCTATGGCTACACCTTC.

This chain links TRBV19 with TRBJ1-6; 9 nucleotides align to TRBD1. The J segment lost 6 bases and the V segment lost 4 bases, leaving 1 base of the junction unmatched. The CDR3 contains 14 residues. Germline CDR1 LNHDA, CDR2 SQIVND (reference sequence). In nucleotides, the CDR3 is TGTGCCAGTAGTACGACAGGGGGTAATTCACCCCTCCACTTT. Translated, it gives CASSTTGGNSPLHF.

CDR3 sequence reads: CASSPNGGASGANVLTF. CDR3 in DNA: TGTGCCAGCTCACCTAACGGGGGAGCCTCTGGGGCCAACGTCCTGACTTTC. V usage is TRBV18 and J usage is TRBJ2-6; TRBD2 is a possible D gene (6 bases). CDR1 and CDR2 from the germline V gene are KGHSH and LQKENI. This CDR3 is 17 amino acids long. The V and J ends lost 3 bases and 0 bases respectively, with 12 bases between them.

The chain links TRBV27 to TRBJ1-6; D unresolved. V was trimmed by 4 bases and J by 1 base, leaving 2 bases between them. Germline lookup yields CDR1 MNHEY and CDR2 SMNVEV (reference sequence). There are 13 residues in the CDR3. The CDR3 DNA reads TGTGCCAGCAGTTCTTCCTATAATTCACCCCTCCACTTT. This codes for CASSSSYNSPLHF.

This clone showed up just once. The rearrangement links TRBV5-1 to TRBJ1-5, with D possibly being TRBD1 (5 bases). With 2 bases removed from V and 2 bases from J, the gap between germline ends came to 8 bases. This CDR3 comprises 14 residues. Germline values: CDR1 SGHRS, CDR2 YFSETQ. CDR3 nucleotide sequence: TGCGCCAGCAGCTTTAGGGGTGGCAATCAGCCCCAGCATTTT. Protein product: CASSFRGGNQPQHF.